The sequence of this T cell receptor beta chain was determined in a study of T cells in Graves' hyperthyroidism and ophthalmopathy. V was pared by 2 bases and J by 3 bases, with 10 bases of the junction left unmatched. This CDR3 region has 15 residues. Germline V gene sequence: CDR1 GTSNPN, CDR2 SVGIG (reference sequence). This clonotype came up a few times. RNA transcripts gave rise to amplified TCR beta CDR3 regions. The TCR CDR3 was amplified in a first-round RT-PCR using the HTBI primer set. Via MiXCR, TCRdb re-called the multiplex PCR reads, giving one row per CDR3 protein. The sample has about 640,000 distinct CDR3 sequences; under 25% are singletons. Clinical symptoms, serum thyroxine and TRAb, thyroid ultrasound and orbital computed tomography were used for the diagnoses.

The sequencing input was blood. This clonotype originated in a man younger than 40 with Graves' ophthalmopathy. The chain recombines TRBV30 with TRBJ2-7, with 7 bases aligning to TRBD1. CDR3 DNA sequence: TGTGCCTGGAGTTCAACCCAGTCAGGGGGCTACGAGCAGTACTTC. This sequence encodes CAWSSTQSGGYEQYF.